This T cell receptor beta chain was sequenced during a study of T cell responses to AZD1222 COVID-19 vaccine. Study in general: Second doses that came at about 4 or about 12 weeks were put together. Study outcomes and limitations: White British donors predominated, females outnumbered males, and clonal diversity was possibly underestimated. Vaccine-associated CD4 TCRs spanned spike, dominant at 160-218 and 743-854. Repertoire sampling was restricted to post-peak T cell response timepoints.

Trimming cost V 4 bases and J 5 bases; bases outside gene matches: 11. Per germline, CDR1 LGHDT and CDR2 YNNKEL (reference sequence). This CDR3 is built from 16 residues. About this clone: Its antigen is unknown.

Assay: immunoSEQ multiplex PCR; the TCRdb copy retains only in-frame clones and omits some. The table lists some 190,000 clones, 80% to 95% of them singletons, with 1% to 1.5% in the top ten. Sequencing was performed on peripheral blood, taken on day 0 of AZD1222 vaccination. The sequence was collected from an adult in good health. The chain couples TRBV3-1 (or the pseudogene TRBV3-2) to TRBJ1-1, with TRBD1 identical over 9 bases. The CDR3 protein is CASSPRTGVFWTEAFF. As DNA, the CDR3 is TGTGCCAGCAGCCCCCGGACAGGGGTATTCTGGACTGAAGCTTTCTTT.